This T cell receptor (beta chain) was found in a study of low-dose radiotherapy and immunotherapy resistance in tumors. As for time point: after trial treatment. The treatment is: LDRT plus nivolumab, ipilimumab, low-dose cyclophosphamide and aspirin (RACIN trial). TRAV- and TRBV-specific primers, spanning alpha and beta chains, primed first-strand cDNA. The authors amplified TCRs for around 20 PCR cycles with a constant-region primer and a V-primer adapter. TCRdb re-called the reads through MiXCR, storing one row per CDR3 protein. The sample lists some 100,000 distinct CDR3 sequences, about a fifth seen once, with approximately 4% in the top ten. A word on this clonotype: Given a far larger clone just one base away, this is likely a sequencing read error.

Per the germline V gene, CDR1 is ENHRY and CDR2 is SYGVKD. V shed 6 bases, J shed 10 bases, and the junction held 9 bases outside the gene matches. This CDR3 has 13 amino acids. The chain employs TRBV10-3 and TRBJ2-1; 7 bases are shared with TRBD1. This TCR came from a male donor with prostate cancer. The source material was PBMCs, sampled after low-dose radiotherapy plus immunotherapy. CDR3 residues: CAISSGQPLEQFF. The DNA for the CDR3 is TGTGCCATCAGCTCGGGACAGCCCCTCGAGCAGTTCTTC.